This TCR beta chain was sequenced during a study of shared clonotypes between healthy human individuals. CDR1 is DFQATT, CDR2 SNEGSKA, per germline (reference sequence). The V and J ends lost 1 base and 15 bases respectively, with 13 bases between them. This CDR3 has 11 residues. Clones were sequenced by immunoSEQ multiplex PCR, and TCRdb holds only the in-frame ones, with some missing. The sample lists over 950,000 clones; 70% to 80% were seen once. This chain joins TRBV20-1 and TRBJ2-1; possibly TRBD2 for D (5 bases). This TCR derives from a man between 18 and 29 years old in good health. Some clones in this sample may be carry-over from other donors' samples. The sequenced sample was memory CD4+ T cells from PBMCs. As for subset: CD45RA-negative fraction. The CDR3 reads CSARGPRTWFF. The CDR3 DNA reads TGCAGTGCTAGAGGGCCAAGGACTTGGTTCTTC.